The clone carrying this TCR beta chain was seen only a few times. Its antigen is currently unknown. Using quantitative 5'-RACE with molecular barcodes, the authors made TCR beta libraries. A single record per CDR3 protein comes from TCRdb applying MiXCR to the 5' RACE reads. The sample includes 200,000 to 250,000 distinct CDR3 sequences, roughly 24% of them seen just once. This sample stems from a study of CD8 T cells in ankylosing spondylitis. Study-wide results and caveats: Relatively scarce in peripheral blood, disease-linked clones were CD8+.

The origin of this receptor is a male donor with ankylosing spondylitis or in good health (not recorded which). Sequenced input: blood, either unsorted or a sorted T cell fraction (not recorded which).

The chain's CDR3 is CASSEGQHQYF. The CDR3 bases are TGTGCCAGCAGTGAAGGACAGCACCAGTACTTC. The gene calls are TRBV6-1 and TRBJ2-5; possibly TRBD1 for D (5 bases). V lost 1 base, J lost 10 bases, and 7 bases lay in between. Germline CDR1 MNHNS, CDR2 SASEGT. CDR3 length equals 11 residues.